A selection of T cell receptor beta chains follows, all from one sample in a study of lymphopenia after photon versus proton radiotherapy. The data were produced by immunoSEQ multiplex PCR, yet TCRdb's version contains in-frame clones alone and is incomplete. The top ten clones hold around 25% of a sample with some 42,000 clones, approximately 82% of them seen once. The input for sequencing was peripheral blood, taken from a patient treated with proton-based radiotherapy. These receptor sequences come from a woman in her seventies with pancreatic cancer. CDR3s include the opening cysteine and the closing phenylalanine or tryptophan. The D gene is left open where the match is weak. Not all rows give a size; the values are once, few, many and, for expanded clones, a class.

NA NA TRBJ2-6 TRBV4-1 TGCGCCAGCAGCCACGTAGTCGAAGGGGCCAACGTCCTGACTTTC CASSHVVEGANVLTF
NA few TRBJ1-5 TRBV2 TGTGCCAGCAGTGAGTCCCTGGGGCCCCAGCATTTT CASSESLGPQHF
TRBD1 once TRBJ1-2 TRBV19 TGTGCCAGTAGTACAATGGGCCTGGACAGGGGCTATGGCTACACCTTC CASSTMGLDRGYGYTF
NA NA TRBJ2-7 TRBV19 TGTGCCAGCCGCGAAACCGGACGCCCCTCCTACGAGCAGTACTTC CASRETGRPSYEQYF
NA NA TRBJ2-7 TRBV7-8 TGTGCCAGCAGCTTAGGGGTTTACGAGCAGTACTTC CASSLGVYEQYF
TRBD1 NA TRBJ2-7 TRBV6-5 TGTGCCACCCGGGACAGGGATCCTTACGAGCAGTACTTC CATRDRDPYEQYF
NA NA TRBJ2-5 TRBV7-2 TGTGCCAGCAGAGTAGGGGACGGTAAGACCCAGTACTTC CASRVGDGKTQYF
NA NA TRBJ2-5 TRBV30 TGTGCCTGGAGGCCGTGGGGCCAAGAGACCCAGTACTTC CAWRPWGQETQYF
NA NA TRBJ2-6 TRBV9 TGTGCCAGCAGCGTAAGGGGGTACTCTGGGGCCAACGTCCTGACTTTC CASSVRGYSGANVLTF
NA NA TRBJ1-1 TRBV28 TGTGCCAGCAGTTCCGACCCCCCACAGGGAAGGCACACTGAAGCTTTCTTT CASSSDPPQGRHTEAFF
NA NA TRBJ2-1 TRBV27 TGTGCCAGCAATACCCCGGGACTGGGAAACAATGAGCAGTTCTTC CASNTPGLGNNEQFF
TRBD1 NA TRBJ1-6 TRBV14 TGTGCCAGCAGCCTCAGACAGGGGGACCCCCTCCACTTT CASSLRQGDPLHF
NA NA TRBJ1-5 TRBV28 TGTGCCAGCAGCTTCGACCTGACTACAAATCAGCCCCAGCATTTT CASSFDLTTNQPQHF